The clone carrying this T cell receptor beta chain occurred once. Measured with immunoSEQ multiplex PCR; TCRdb has only the in-frame clones, and not every one. The sample contains 300,000 to 400,000 clones, 85% of which appear only once. The sample originates from a study of blood T cell repertoires in COVID-19. In the study overall: Acute and convalescent COVID-19 specimens originated in the United States, Italy and Spain. The cDNA or gDNA used as material had been derived from T cells, B-cell-depleted T cells, or PBMCs.

The CDR3 covers 17 residues. V shed 5 bases and J 6 bases; nucleotides not matched to a gene: 16. The germline V gene has CDR1 MDHEN and CDR2 SYDVKM. In terms of age and location, participants ranged from roughly 18 to 100 years and lived in about 25 US areas. Categorization into cohorts depended on clinical history that participants reported. Sequenced input: PBMCs or T cells enriched from blood (not recorded which). The rearrangement links TRBV28 to TRBJ2-7; the match to TRBD2 covers 10 bases. This clonotype originated in a young woman who had been exposed to COVID-19. In DNA, the CDR3 is TGTGCCAGCAGTCCTCTAGCGGGAGCTAATAGCGGTGCCGAGCAGTACTTC. Residues: CASSPLAGANSGAEQYF.